The rows below give T cell receptor beta chains drawn from one sample of a study of PD-L1 blockade in urothelial cancer. Data came from immunoSEQ multiplex PCR; TCRdb stores just in-frame clones and leaves some out. The data hold tens of thousands of clones, with roughly 85% observed a single time. Sample: PBMCs, taken around atezolizumab (anti-PD-L1) treatment. Receptors originate from a man in his 60s with urothelial cancer. The CDR3 runs from the conserved cysteine through the conserved F or W.

V gene	CDR3 length	J gene	CDR3 protein
TRBV5-6	16	TRBJ2-7	CASSHGGLAGSYEQYF
TRBV5-8	13	TRBJ1-1	CASRKGQGSEAFF
TRBV5-1	13	TRBJ1-6	CASSPGQLSPLHF
TRBV18	16	TRBJ1-6	CASSPLDRNPNSPLHF
TRBV28	15	TRBJ2-1	CASSSEGAIYNEQFF
TRBV14	14	TRBJ2-3	CASSRGQATDTQYF
TRBV5-1	18	TRBJ2-4	CASSLSWTAEIAKNIQYF
TRBV7-3	13	TRBJ2-3	CASSFRDWDTQYF
TRBV4-2	15	TRBJ2-3	CASSPGAGGGDTQYF
TRBV7-2	15	TRBJ2-1	CASSFNSGGTYEQFF
TRBV13	14	TRBJ1-2	CASSLGTGHYGYTF
TRBV27	16	TRBJ2-7	CASSLKGGGISYEQYF
TRBV11-2	14	TRBJ2-7	CASRSASGGYEQYF